This is a list of T cell receptor beta chains from one sample in a study of blood T cell repertoires in COVID-19. TCRdb's table, derived via immunoSEQ multiplex PCR, lists solely in-frame clones and lacks some. The sample holds tens of thousands of clones, roughly 89% seen once. Sequencing was done on a sample of peripheral blood. All receptors derive from a woman in her fifties or sixties with COVID-19, enrolled during active disease. Each CDR3 is given with its conserved first and last residue. Each record gives: V gene, clone size, D gene, J gene, CDR3 protein, CDR3 DNA. The D gene is left open where the match is weak. Rows give clone size only sometimes, using once, few, many, or a class for an expanded clone.

>TRBV11-2|NA|NA|TRBJ2-1
CASSYGTLYNEQFF
TGTGCCAGCAGCTACGGGACACTCTACAATGAGCAGTTCTTC
>TRBV2|medium-sized|NA|TRBJ1-5
CASRGGAFSNQPQHF
TGTGCCAGCAGGGGGGGGGCATTTAGCAATCAGCCCCAGCATTTT
>TRBV5-4|NA|NA|TRBJ1-2
CASSFPGTYGYTF
TGTGCCAGCAGCTTTCCCGGGACATACGGCTACACCTTC
>TRBV5-8|NA|NA|TRBJ1-5
CASSLDRAGNQPQHF
TGTGCCAGCAGCTTGGACAGGGCCGGCAATCAGCCCCAGCATTTT
>TRBV15|NA|NA|TRBJ2-1
CATSRVTVSYNEQFF
TGTGCCACCAGCAGAGTTACGGTCTCCTACAATGAGCAGTTCTTC
>TRBV11-2|NA|NA|TRBJ2-5
CASSLGRVQETQYF
TGTGCCAGCAGCTTAGGTCGAGTTCAAGAGACCCAGTACTTC
>TRBV27|NA|NA|TRBJ1-5
CASSPQGGSNQPQHF
TGTGCCAGCAGTCCTCAGGGAGGGAGCAATCAGCCCCAGCATTTT
>TRBV13|NA|TRBD1|TRBJ2-7
CASSTYRGSYEQYF
TGTGCCAGCAGCACCTACAGGGGCTCCTACGAGCAGTACTTC
>TRBV6-5|NA|TRBD2|TRBJ2-1
CASRFSGSSYNEQFF
TGTGCCAGCAGATTTAGCGGGAGCTCCTACAATGAGCAGTTCTTC
>TRBV15|few|NA|TRBJ1-2
CATSSSGFNYGYTF
TGTGCCACCAGTTCGTCAGGGTTTAACTATGGCTACACCTTC
>TRBV5-1|NA|NA|TRBJ1-3
CASSLDPRGGRNRDTIYF
TGCGCCAGCAGCTTGGACCCGAGGGGGGGCCGCAACCGAGACACCATATATTTT
>TRBV10-3|NA|TRBD2|TRBJ2-3
CAISELAGLTDTQYF
TGTGCCATCAGTGAGCTAGCGGGGCTCACAGATACGCAGTATTTT
>TRBV7-8|NA|NA|TRBJ1-5
CASSPGWAQPQHF
TGTGCCAGCAGTCCAGGGTGGGCTCAGCCCCAGCATTTT
>TRBV18|NA|NA|TRBJ2-7
CASSPKGHNEQYF
TGTGCCAGCTCACCTAAAGGACATAACGAGCAGTACTTC
>TRBV5-1|NA|NA|TRBJ2-3
CASSLIIGQSTDTQYF
TGCGCCAGCAGCTTGATAATCGGACAGAGCACAGATACGCAGTATTTT
>TRBV7-8|once|NA|TRBJ1-5
CASSNTNSNQPQHF
TGTGCCAGCAGCAACACCAATAGCAATCAGCCCCAGCATTTT
>TRBV28|NA|TRBD1|TRBJ1-4
CASSLDRVLEKLFF
TGTGCCAGCAGTTTAGACAGGGTCCTTGAAAAACTGTTTTTT
>TRBV7-3|NA|TRBD1|TRBJ1-1
CASSPGGLNTEAFF
TGTGCCAGCAGCCCAGGGGGACTGAACACTGAAGCTTTCTTT
>TRBV3-1/TRBV3-2|NA|NA|TRBJ1-5
CASSQVRVMEDQPQHF
TGTGCCAGCAGCCAAGTCCGGGTGATGGAGGATCAGCCCCAGCATTTT
>TRBV19|many|TRBD2|TRBJ2-3
CASSIDGRAADTQYF
TGTGCCAGTAGTATAGACGGGAGGGCCGCTGATACGCAGTATTTT
>TRBV2|NA|TRBD2|TRBJ2-1
CASSGGLAGVNEQFF
TGTGCCAGCAGTGGCGGGCTAGCGGGAGTTAATGAGCAGTTCTTC
>TRBV6-5|once|NA|TRBJ1-2
CASSSGGDGGIYGYTF
TGTGCCAGCAGTTCCGGAGGGGACGGAGGAATCTATGGCTACACCTTC
>TRBV7-2|NA|TRBD2|TRBJ2-2
CASSLRTSGNGELFF
TGTGCCAGCAGCTTAAGGACTAGCGGTAACGGGGAGCTGTTTTTT
>TRBV2|NA|TRBD1|TRBJ1-4
CASVRDRLNEKLFF
TGTGCCAGCGTCCGGGACAGACTTAATGAAAAACTGTTTTTT
>TRBV29-1|NA|TRBD2|TRBJ2-5
CSVPLAGVQETQYF
TGCAGCGTTCCCCTAGCGGGTGTCCAAGAGACCCAGTACTTC
>TRBV4-1|NA|NA|TRBJ2-7
CASSQRGLSSYEQYF
TGCGCCAGCAGCCAAAGGGGCCTAAGTTCCTACGAGCAGTACTTC
>TRBV4-1|NA|TRBD2|TRBJ2-5
CASSQDRREGTQYF
TGCGCCAGCAGCCAAGATCGAAGGGAGGGGACCCAGTACTTC
>TRBV28|NA|NA|TRBJ1-2
CASSLSFVSWSTANYGYTF
TGTGCCAGCAGTTTAAGCTTTGTTTCCTGGAGCACTGCTAACTATGGCTACACCTTC
>TRBV6-6|NA|NA|TRBJ1-1
CASSYSGRETEAFF
TGTGCCAGCAGTTACTCAGGGAGGGAAACTGAAGCTTTCTTT
>TRBV12-5|NA|TRBD1|TRBJ1-1
CASGKTGAVTEAFF
TGTGCTAGTGGTAAGACAGGGGCGGTCACTGAAGCTTTCTTT
>TRBV9|NA|NA|TRBJ2-1
CASSVEIADYNEQFF
TGTGCCAGCAGCGTAGAGATAGCAGATTACAATGAGCAGTTCTTC
>TRBV20-1|NA|TRBD2|TRBJ2-7
CSASVCGGENYEQYF
TGCAGTGCTAGTGTGTGCGGGGGGGAAAACTACGAGCAGTACTTC
>TRBV28|NA|NA|TRBJ2-7
CASSSTDWKAYEQYF
TGTGCCAGCAGTTCCACGGACTGGAAAGCCTACGAGCAGTACTTC
>TRBV5-4|NA|NA|TRBJ2-2
CAGSLFRLTGELFF
TGTGCCGGCAGCTTGTTCCGACTCACCGGGGAGCTGTTTTTT
>TRBV6-5|NA|NA|TRBJ1-6
CASRWTAGVNSPLHF
TGTGCCAGCAGATGGACGGCCGGGGTTAATTCACCCCTCCACTTT
>TRBV5-5|NA|NA|TRBJ1-6
CASSLRTENSPLHF
TGTGCCAGCAGCCTGAGGACAGAAAATTCACCCCTCCACTTT
>TRBV29-1|NA|TRBD2|TRBJ2-2
CSAVAGGTGELFF
TGCAGCGCCGTAGCGGGAGGAACCGGGGAGCTGTTTTTT